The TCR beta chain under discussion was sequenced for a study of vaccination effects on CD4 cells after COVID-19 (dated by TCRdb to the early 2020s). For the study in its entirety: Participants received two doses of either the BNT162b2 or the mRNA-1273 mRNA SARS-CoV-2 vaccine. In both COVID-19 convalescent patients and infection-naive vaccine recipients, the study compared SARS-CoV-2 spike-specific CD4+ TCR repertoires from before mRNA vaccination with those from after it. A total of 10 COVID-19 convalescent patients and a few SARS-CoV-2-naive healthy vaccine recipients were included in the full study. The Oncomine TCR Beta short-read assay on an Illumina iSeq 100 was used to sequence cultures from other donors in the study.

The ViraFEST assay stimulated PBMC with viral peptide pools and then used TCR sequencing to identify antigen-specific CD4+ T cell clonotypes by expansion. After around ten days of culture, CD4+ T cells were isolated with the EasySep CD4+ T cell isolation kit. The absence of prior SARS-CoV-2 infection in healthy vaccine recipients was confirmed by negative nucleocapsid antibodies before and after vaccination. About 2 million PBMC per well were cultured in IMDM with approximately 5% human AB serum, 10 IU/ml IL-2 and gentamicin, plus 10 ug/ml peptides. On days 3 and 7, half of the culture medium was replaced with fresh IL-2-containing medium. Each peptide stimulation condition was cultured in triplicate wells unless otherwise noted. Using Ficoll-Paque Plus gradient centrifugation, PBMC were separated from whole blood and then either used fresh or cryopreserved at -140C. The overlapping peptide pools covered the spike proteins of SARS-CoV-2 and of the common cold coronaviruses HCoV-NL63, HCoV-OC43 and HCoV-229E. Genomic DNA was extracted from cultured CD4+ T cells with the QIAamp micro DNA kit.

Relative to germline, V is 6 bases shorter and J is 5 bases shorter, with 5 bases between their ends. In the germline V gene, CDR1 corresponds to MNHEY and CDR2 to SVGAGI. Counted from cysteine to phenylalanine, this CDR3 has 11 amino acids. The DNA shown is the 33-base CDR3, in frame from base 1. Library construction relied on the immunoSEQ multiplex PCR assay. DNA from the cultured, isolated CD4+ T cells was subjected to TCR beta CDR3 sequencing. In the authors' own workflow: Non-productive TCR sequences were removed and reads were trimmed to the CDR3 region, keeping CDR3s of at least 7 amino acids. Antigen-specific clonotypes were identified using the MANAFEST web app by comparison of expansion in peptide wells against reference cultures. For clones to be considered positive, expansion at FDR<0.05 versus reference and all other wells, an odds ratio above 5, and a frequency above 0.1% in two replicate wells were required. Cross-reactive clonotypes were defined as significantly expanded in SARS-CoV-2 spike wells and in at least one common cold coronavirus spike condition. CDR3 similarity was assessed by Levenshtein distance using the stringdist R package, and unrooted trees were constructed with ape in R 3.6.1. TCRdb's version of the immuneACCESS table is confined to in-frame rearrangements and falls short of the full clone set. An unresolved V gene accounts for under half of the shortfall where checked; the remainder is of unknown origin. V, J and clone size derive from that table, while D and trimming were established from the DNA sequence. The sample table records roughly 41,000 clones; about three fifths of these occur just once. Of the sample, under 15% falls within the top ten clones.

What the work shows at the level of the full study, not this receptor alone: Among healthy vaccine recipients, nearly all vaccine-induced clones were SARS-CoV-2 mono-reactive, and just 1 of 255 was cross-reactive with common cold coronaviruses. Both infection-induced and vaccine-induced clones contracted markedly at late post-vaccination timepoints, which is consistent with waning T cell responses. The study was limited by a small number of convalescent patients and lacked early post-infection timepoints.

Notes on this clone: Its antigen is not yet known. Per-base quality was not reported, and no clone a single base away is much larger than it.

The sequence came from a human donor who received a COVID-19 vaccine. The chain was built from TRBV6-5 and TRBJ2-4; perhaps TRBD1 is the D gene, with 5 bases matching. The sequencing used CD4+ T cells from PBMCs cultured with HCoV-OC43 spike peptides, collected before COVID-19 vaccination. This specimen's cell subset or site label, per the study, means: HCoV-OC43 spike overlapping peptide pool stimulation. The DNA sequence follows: TGTGCCAGCAGACAGGAAAACATTCAGTACTTC. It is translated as CASRQENIQYF.